The 27 T cell receptor beta chains given below trace back to one sample, sequenced in a study of T-cell memory formation after mild COVID-19. TCRdb recomputed calls from the 5' RACE reads with MiXCR, one row per CDR3 protein. Of 210,000 or so distinct CDR3 sequences listed, approximately 30% are singletons. Sample: PBMCs or a T cell subset sorted from them (not recorded which). The receptors derive from an adult woman who had mild COVID-19 (a few samples of this study predate the infection). Cell type and time point are not known.

This clonotype was seen a handful of times. The chain is built from TRBV29-1 and TRBJ2-7; weak D call: TRBD2 (5 bases). With 7 bases removed from V and 3 bases from J, the gap between germline ends came to 19 bases. Germline assignment: CDR1 SQVTM and CDR2 ANQGSEA. This CDR3 comprises 14 residues. This chain's CDR3 is CSAVATGKVYEQYF. The CDR3, as DNA: TGCAGCGCGGTGGCCACGGGGAAAGTCTACGAGCAGTACTTC.

The chain couples TRBV20-1 to TRBJ2-3, with D possibly TRBD1 on 6 matching bases. There are 11 residues in the CDR3. Germline CDR1 and CDR2: DFQATT and SNEGSKA (reference sequence). The V and J ends lost 7 bases and 3 bases respectively, with 8 bases between them. The CDR3 spells CSGQETDTQYF. DNA of the CDR3: TGCAGTGGACAGGAGACAGATACGCAGTATTTT.

This clonotype was seen more than once but under ten times. V is TRBV4-1 and J is TRBJ2-1, with 14 positions matching TRBD2. Germline-derived CDR1 and CDR2 are MGHRA and YSYEKL. The CDR3 covers 16 residues. Trimming took 3 bases from V and 7 from J; bases not matched to a gene: 5. The CDR3 nucleotides are TGCGCCAGCAGCCACCGACTAGCGGGGGGGCAAAATGAGCAGTTCTTC. Translating gives CASSHRLAGGQNEQFF.

This chain connects TRBV30 to TRBJ2-7, with TRBD1 matching 7 bases. This CDR3 has 13 amino acids. Trimming took 3 bases from V and 3 from J; bases not matched to a gene: 5. Per germline, CDR1 GTSNPN and CDR2 SVGIG (reference sequence). CDR3 region: CAWRQTGVYEQYF. CDR3 nucleotide sequence: TGTGCCTGGAGGCAAACAGGGGTCTACGAGCAGTACTTC.

The rearrangement joins TRBV14 to TRBJ2-1; D unclear. Germline-derived CDR1 and CDR2 are SGHDN and FVKESK. V was trimmed by 7 bases and J by 6 bases, leaving 16 bases between them. The CDR3 sequence is 14 residues long. CDR3 in DNA: TGTGCCAGCACCCGGGCCCCCCAGAGCAATGAGCAGTTCTTC. Protein product: CASTRAPQSNEQFF.

Only a few counts were recorded for this clonotype. The DNA of the CDR3 is TGCAGTGCTAGAGTACAGGTTTCCGAAGCTTTCTTT. Its protein product is CSARVQVSEAFF. This chain links TRBV20-1 with TRBJ1-1, with D possibly matching TRBD1 (5 bases). Trimming took 1 base from V and 8 from J, leaving 11 bases between them. The germline V gene encodes CDR1 DFQATT and CDR2 SNEGSKA (reference sequence). The CDR3 length is 12 residues.

This rearrangement joins TRBV3-1 to TRBJ1-1; the D is unclear. V shed 5 bases and J shed 6 bases, with 7 bases lying between them. Germline CDR1 LGHDT, CDR2 YNNKEL (reference sequence). CDR3 size: 11 residues. The CDR3 nucleotides read TGTGCCAGCAGCACCACAGCTGAAGCTTTCTTT. Translation gives CASSTTAEAFF.

This clonotype was seen more than once but under ten times. The rearrangement joins TRBV14 to TRBJ2-7; D possibly corresponds to TRBD2 (5 bases). V was shortened by 4 bases and J by 0 bases, with 13 bases between the two germline ends. The CDR3 totals 15 residues. Germline V gene data show CDR1 as SGHDN and CDR2 as FVKESK. The CDR3 loop is CASSPVDAGSYEQYF. The CDR3 coding sequence is TGTGCCAGCAGCCCCGTCGATGCGGGCTCCTACGAGCAGTACTTC.

The CDR3 DNA reads TGTGCCAGCAGCGTAGGGGGCTGGGACACCGGGGAGCTGTTTTTT. Translated: CASSVGGWDTGELFF. The chain uses TRBV9 and TRBJ2-2, with D possibly being TRBD1 (5 bases). The CDR3 length is 15 residues. V was pared by 0 bases and J by 3 bases, with 9 bases between. Germline assignment: CDR1 SGDLS and CDR2 YYNGEE.

Only a few counts were recorded for this clonotype. At one of its ends the junction is not consistent with the germline gene, which may arise from a read error. The rearrangement uses TRBV20-1 and TRBJ2-1; the match to TRBD2 covers 12 bases. The CDR3 spans 14 residues. In germline, CDR1 is DFQATT, CDR2 SNEGSKA (reference sequence). The CDR3 region is CSTSGRSSYNEQFF. CDR3 nucleotides: TGCAGTACTAGCGGGAGGAGCTCCTACAATGAGCAGTTCTTC.

The rearrangement links TRBV27 to TRBJ1-1; maybe TRBD1 (6 bases). The CDR3 totals 14 residues. Per the germline V gene, CDR1 is MNHEY and CDR2 is SMNVEV (reference sequence). V lost 3 bases to trimming and J lost 8 bases, with 16 bases between them. CDR3 protein: CASSFGTPEGEAFF. The CDR3 DNA sequence: TGTGCCAGCAGTTTCGGGACACCCGAGGGGGAAGCTTTCTTT.

In this sample, this clonotype turned up a few times. The V gene is TRBV6-5, the J gene TRBJ2-2; D may correspond to TRBD1 or TRBD2 (5 bases each). The CDR3 spans 15 residues. V gave up 3 bases and J gave up 2 bases, with 10 bases separating them. Germline CDR1 is MNHEY and CDR2 is SVGAGI. CDR3 in amino acids: CASSYGTINTGELFF. The CDR3 DNA sequence: TGTGCCAGCAGTTATGGGACGATAAACACCGGGGAGCTGTTTTTT.

The CDR3 sequence is CASSLVAGGRGEQYF. The CDR3 DNA follows: TGTGCCAGCAGCTTAGTAGCGGGGGGCCGTGGGGAGCAGTACTTC. The chain combines TRBV7-2 with TRBJ2-7; 10 bases are a match to TRBD2. CDR1 and CDR2 (germline): SGHTA, FQGNSA. The CDR3 runs 15 residues. The V segment lost 1 base and the J segment 7 bases; nucleotides outside the gene matches: 7.

This clonotype was seen a handful of times. This rearrangement joins TRBV7-2 to TRBJ2-2; 13 nucleotides match TRBD2. The CDR3 extends over 17 amino acids. Germline V lookup: CDR1 SGHTA, CDR2 FQGNSA. Trimming removed 5 bases from V and 4 bases from J; junction bases left unmatched: 7. In DNA, the CDR3 is TGTGCCAGCAGCCCGACTAGCGGGGGGTCTCTCACCGGGGAGCTGTTTTTT. As protein: CASSPTSGGSLTGELFF.

V is TRBV30 and J is TRBJ2-3, with 7 bases matching TRBD2. The CDR3 has 15 amino acids. The V segment lost 0 bases and the J segment 3 bases; nucleotides outside the gene matches: 6. Germline V gives CDR1 GTSNPN, CDR2 SVGIG (reference sequence). The CDR3 loop reads CAWSVGSGLTDTQYF. As DNA, the CDR3 is TGTGCCTGGAGTGTAGGTAGCGGGTTGACAGATACGCAGTATTTT.

V and J are TRBV3-1 and TRBJ2-2, with 11 nucleotides matching TRBD2. The germline V gene has CDR1 LGHDT and CDR2 YNNKEL (reference sequence). The CDR3 loop spans 17 amino acids. Trimming at V came to 4 bases and at J to 2 bases, leaving 6 bases not matched to a gene. Here the CDR3 reads CASSPLAGGQNTGELFF. The CDR3 DNA reads TGTGCCAGCAGCCCTCTAGCGGGGGGACAAAACACCGGGGAGCTGTTTTTT.

CDR3 coding DNA: TGCGCCAGCAGCCAAACGGCCGGGTACTCCTACAATGAGCAGTTCTTC. Translation gives CASSQTAGYSYNEQFF. The genes are TRBV4-3 and TRBJ2-1; D not resolved. The ends were cut back, 2 bases at V and 0 bases at J, with 11 bases in the middle. Germline CDR1 reads LGHNA; CDR2 reads YSLEER. This CDR3 region has 16 residues.

In this sample, this clonotype turned up many times. V and J are TRBV18 and TRBJ2-7, with D possibly being TRBD1 (6 bases). The CDR3 is made up of 17 amino acids. The V gene lost 5 bases and the J gene lost 5 bases, with 25 bases spanning the gap. Germline CDR1 and CDR2: KGHSH and LQKENI. The CDR3 DNA reads as TGTGCCAGCTCAGGGTGGGGGCACGAGACCCCCACCAACGAGCAGTACTTC. Protein: CASSGWGHETPTNEQYF.

J is TRBJ2-5 and V is TRBV7-2; D is perhaps TRBD1 or TRBD2 (6 bases each). Germline V gene data show CDR1 as SGHTA and CDR2 as FQGNSA. V lost 5 bases and J 5 bases, leaving 15 bases between the germline ends. The length of the CDR3 is 14 residues. DNA for the CDR3: TGTGCCAGCAGCCAAGAGGGGGGAGTGGAGACCCAGTACTTC. Protein: CASSQEGGVETQYF.

The chain employs TRBV19 and TRBJ1-1, with 10 bases lining up with TRBD1. V shed 2 bases and J 4 bases; nucleotides not matched to a gene: 4. This CDR3 has 15 amino acids. Germline CDR1 is LNHDA and CDR2 is SQIVND (reference sequence). CDR3 bases: TGTGCCAGTAGTATATGGGACAGGGGATCCACTGAAGCTTTCTTT. This encodes CASSIWDRGSTEAFF.

This clonotype was counted between two and nine times. The rearrangement joins TRBV7-9 to TRBJ2-7; 9 bases align to TRBD1. V trimming: 5 bases; J trimming: 3 bases; junction bases outside the gene matches: 8. Per germline, CDR1 SEHNR and CDR2 FQNEAQ (reference sequence). The CDR3 has 15 amino acids. The DNA for the CDR3 is TGTGCCAGCAGCCCGGGGACAGGGAGAAGCTACGAGCAGTACTTC. This translates into CASSPGTGRSYEQYF.

There are a few counts of this clonotype. This chain joins TRBV10-3 and TRBJ2-1; TRBD2 agrees at 7 bases. Unmatched junction bases numbered 4, after V lost 0 bases and J lost 5 bases. Germline V lookup: CDR1 ENHRY, CDR2 SYGVKD. The CDR3 spans 15 residues. CDR3 protein: CAISESASGHNEQFF. CDR3 DNA: TGTGCCATCAGTGAGTCGGCTAGCGGACACAATGAGCAGTTCTTC.

A few counts support this clonotype. The chain carries TRBV12-3 or TRBV12-4 and TRBJ2-1; 8 bases are shared with TRBD2. The CDR3 runs 14 residues. V lost 4 bases and J lost 4; bases outside the gene matches: 3. CDR3 region: CASSYSGKYNEQFF. In DNA, the CDR3 is TGTGCCAGCAGTTATAGCGGGAAGTACAATGAGCAGTTCTTC.

This chain's CDR3 is CASGPRGSESEQFF. The DNA of the CDR3 is TGCGCCAGCGGCCCGCGCGGGAGTGAGAGTGAGCAGTTCTTC. This sequence joins TRBV5-1 and TRBJ2-1, with 7 bases matching TRBD2. With 7 bases clipped from V and 9 bases from J, the junction kept 13 bases outside the gene matches. Germline V gene data show CDR1 as SGHRS and CDR2 as YFSETQ. The CDR3 is 14 amino acids.

The chain has TRBV6-5 and TRBJ2-1; 10 bases map to TRBD2. This CDR3 region has 16 residues. The germline V gene encodes CDR1 MNHEY and CDR2 SVGAGI. The J segment lost 5 bases and the V segment lost 2 bases, leaving 6 bases of the junction unmatched. The CDR3 loop is CASSYMLAGDDNEQFF. DNA for the CDR3: TGTGCCAGCAGTTACATGCTAGCGGGGGACGACAATGAGCAGTTCTTC.

The chain links TRBV5-1 to TRBJ2-1, with D tentatively TRBD1 or TRBD2 (5 bases each). The CDR3 loop spans 17 amino acids. Trimming shortened V by 0 bases and J by 0 bases, and 13 bases separated the two germline ends. In germline, CDR1 is SGHRS, CDR2 YFSETQ. CDR3: CASSLAGTRGSYNEQFF. The CDR3 DNA is TGCGCCAGCAGCTTGGCGGGAACAAGGGGCTCCTACAATGAGCAGTTCTTC.

This clonotype has just a few counts. Written as DNA, the CDR3 is TGTGCCATCAGCCCTGTAACCGGGGAGCTGTTTTTT. It yields the protein CAISPVTGELFF. This chain links TRBV10-3 with TRBJ2-2; D call uncertain. Germline lookup yields CDR1 ENHRY and CDR2 SYGVKD. This CDR3 has 12 residues. V lost 6 bases and J 5 bases, leaving 7 bases between the germline ends.